This TCR beta chain is drawn from a study of cytomegalovirus exposure and HLA in healthy donors. Both 60 Vbeta primers and 13 Jbeta primers went into the PCR. TCRdb's copy holds only in-frame clones and misses some; the assay was immunoSEQ multiplex PCR. The sample has under 200,000 clones; around 80% are singletons. Germline trimming cut 4 bases from V and 14 bases from J; bases unmatched to any gene: 5. Germline CDR1 is SGHVS and CDR2 is FQNEAQ. The CDR3 extends over 11 amino acids. Healthy people donating bone marrow made up the donors. This TCR was sampled from a woman younger than 35 in good health and CMV-seronegative. This chain uses TRBV7-8 with TRBJ2-1; 7 bases are a match to TRBD1. The sequencing input was PBMCs. The CDR3 reads CASSYDRAEFF. In DNA form, the CDR3 reads TGTGCCAGCAGCTATGACAGGGCGGAGTTCTTC.